Listed below are T cell receptor beta chains from one sample, sequenced in a study of control samples from healthy donors and cancer patients. Profiling relied on immunoSEQ multiplex PCR, and the TCRdb table lists in-frame clones only, not all of them. The sample lists some 7,200 clones; about four fifths were seen once. Sequencing used PBMCs. These receptors were collected from a man between 65 and 85 years old with lung cancer. Each CDR3 is given with its conserved first and last residue.

J gene	V gene	CDR3 protein
TRBJ1-1	TRBV24-1	CATSDTGIAFF
TRBJ1-5	TRBV27	CASSLGQGFQPQHF
TRBJ2-1	TRBV6-2/TRBV6-3	CASSYSPGLAAYNEQFF
TRBJ2-2	TRBV6-1	CASSVDGGRGRIMDTGELFF
TRBJ2-7	TRBV30	CAWSSGTSSYEQYF
TRBJ2-7	TRBV20-1	CSGILANEQYF
TRBJ2-5	TRBV11-2	CASSYEFAGSGGETQYF
TRBJ2-3	TRBV27	CASSLGTGGSTDTQYF
TRBJ1-2	TRBV29-1	CSVGSRTGDFNYGYTF
TRBJ2-1	TRBV7-9	CASSLGGDEQFF
TRBJ2-1	TRBV6-2/TRBV6-3	CASSFLDNEQFF
TRBJ1-5	TRBV27	CASSLRTEPGTGGRGNQPQHF
TRBJ1-2	TRBV5-1	CASSFGTNYGYTF
TRBJ2-5	TRBV4-1	CASSQVGSQETQYF
TRBJ2-3	TRBV15	CATSRDGGSATDTQYF
TRBJ2-5	TRBV20-1	CSAYSETQYF
TRBJ2-3	TRBV7-2	CASSSTGATDTQYF
TRBJ2-2	TRBV6-4	CASSDYRGGELFF
TRBJ2-7	TRBV14	CASSQDRLSYEQYF
TRBJ1-2	TRBV30	CAWIRGEAGYTF
TRBJ2-3	TRBV7-9	CASSYGTLTDTQYF
TRBJ2-7	TRBV6-6	CASSSQVEQYF
TRBJ2-7	TRBV7-9	CASSLSGRPAQYF
TRBJ2-3	TRBV4-1	CASSQEVGLEQYF
TRBJ1-4	TRBV2	CASSETGVNEKLFF
TRBJ1-6	TRBV15	CATSRDRTGGNSPLHF